This T cell receptor beta chain derives from a study of radiotherapy plus CTLA-4 blockade in lung cancer. Some clones are missing from TCRdb's copy, which holds only in-frame ones; the method was immunoSEQ multiplex PCR. This table holds about 28,000 clones, around 73% found once. This receptor was obtained from a human donor with non-small cell lung cancer who had stable disease on radiotherapy plus ipilimumab. Sequenced material: peripheral blood, taken from a patient treated with radiotherapy plus ipilimumab.

The CDR3 sequence: CASSLHPYEQYF. Here the CDR3 DNA reads TGTGCCAGCAGCTTACACCCCTACGAGCAGTACTTC. The rearrangement joins TRBV5-5 to TRBJ2-7; D is unclear. The germline V gene encodes CDR1 SGHKS and CDR2 YYEKEE (reference sequence). This CDR3 spans 12 amino acids. Trimming left V 2 bases short and J 2 bases short, with 5 bases between.